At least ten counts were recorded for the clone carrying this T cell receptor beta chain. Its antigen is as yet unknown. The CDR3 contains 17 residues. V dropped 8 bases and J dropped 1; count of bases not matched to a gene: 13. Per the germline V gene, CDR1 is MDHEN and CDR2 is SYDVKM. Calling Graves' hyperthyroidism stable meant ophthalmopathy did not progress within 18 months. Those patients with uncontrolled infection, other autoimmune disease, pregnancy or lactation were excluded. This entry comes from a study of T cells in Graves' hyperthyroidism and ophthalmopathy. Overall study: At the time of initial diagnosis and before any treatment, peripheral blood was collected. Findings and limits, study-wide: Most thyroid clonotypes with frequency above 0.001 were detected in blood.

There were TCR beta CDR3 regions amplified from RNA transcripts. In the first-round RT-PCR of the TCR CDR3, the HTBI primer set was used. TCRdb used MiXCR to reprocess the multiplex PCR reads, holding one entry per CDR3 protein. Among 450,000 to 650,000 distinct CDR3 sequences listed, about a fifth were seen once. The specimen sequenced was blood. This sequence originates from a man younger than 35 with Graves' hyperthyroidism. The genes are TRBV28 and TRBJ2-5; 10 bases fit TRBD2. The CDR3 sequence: CASRTGLAGAPQETQYF. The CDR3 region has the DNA TGTGCCAGCCGTACGGGGCTAGCGGGGGCCCCCCAAGAGACCCAGTACTTC.